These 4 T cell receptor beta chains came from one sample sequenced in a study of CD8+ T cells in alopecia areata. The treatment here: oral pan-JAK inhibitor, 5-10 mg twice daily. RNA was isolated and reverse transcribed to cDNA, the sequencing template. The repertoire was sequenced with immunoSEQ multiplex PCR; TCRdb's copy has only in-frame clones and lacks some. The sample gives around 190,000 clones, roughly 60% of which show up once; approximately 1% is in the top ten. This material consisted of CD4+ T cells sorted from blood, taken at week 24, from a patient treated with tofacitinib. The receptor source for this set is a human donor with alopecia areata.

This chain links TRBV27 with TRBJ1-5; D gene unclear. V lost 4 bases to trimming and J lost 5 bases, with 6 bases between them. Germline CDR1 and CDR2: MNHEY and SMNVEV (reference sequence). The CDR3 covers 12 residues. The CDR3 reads CASSSGYQPQHF. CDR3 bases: TGTGCCAGCAGTTCAGGTTATCAGCCCCAGCATTTT.

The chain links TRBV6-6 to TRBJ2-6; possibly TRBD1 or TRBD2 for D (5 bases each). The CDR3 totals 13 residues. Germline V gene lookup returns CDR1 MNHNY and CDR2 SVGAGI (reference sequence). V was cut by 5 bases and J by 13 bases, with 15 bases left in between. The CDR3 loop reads CASSDRDPSVLTF. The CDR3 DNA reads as TGTGCCAGCAGTGATAGGGACCCTAGTGTCCTGACTTTC.

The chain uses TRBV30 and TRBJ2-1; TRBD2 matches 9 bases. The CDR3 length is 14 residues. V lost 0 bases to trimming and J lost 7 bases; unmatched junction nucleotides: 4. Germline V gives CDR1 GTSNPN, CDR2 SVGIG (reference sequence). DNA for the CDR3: TGTGCCTGGAGTGTAGGCGGGGGGGGGAATGAGCAGTTCTTC. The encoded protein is CAWSVGGGGNEQFF.

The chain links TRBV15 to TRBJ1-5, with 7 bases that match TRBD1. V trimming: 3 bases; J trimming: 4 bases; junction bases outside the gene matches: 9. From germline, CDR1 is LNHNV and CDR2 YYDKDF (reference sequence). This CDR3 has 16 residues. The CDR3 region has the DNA TGTGCCACCAGCAGGTGGACAGGACGTGGGAATCAGCCCCAGCATTTT. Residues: CATSRWTGRGNQPQHF.